Shown below are 6 T cell receptor beta chains from a single sample sequenced in a study of spatial heterogeneity in lung cancer. TCRdb fed the 5' RACE reads into MiXCR, producing one record per CDR3 protein. The sample includes approximately 20,000 distinct CDR3 sequences, roughly 10% seen only once; the top ten take 35% to 45%. The time point denotes: blood at routine non-recurrence follow-up after resection. The specimen was PBMCs, collected at follow-up. The source of these receptors is a female donor with early-stage non-small cell lung cancer.

This clonotype appeared many times. This chain connects TRBV5-1 to TRBJ1-1; TRBD1 is a possible D gene (5 bases). Germline-derived CDR1 and CDR2 are SGHRS and YFSETQ. The CDR3 contains 11 residues. V dropped 4 bases and J dropped 6 bases, with 7 bases sitting between them. The CDR3 here is CASSEGPEAFF. The CDR3 DNA is TGCGCCAGCAGCGAGGGACCTGAAGCTTTCTTT.

This clonotype was picked up a small number of times. The chain links TRBV11-2 to TRBJ2-7, with D possibly being TRBD1 or TRBD2 (5 bases each). Germline CDR1 and CDR2: SGHAT and FQNNGV. V lost 1 base, J lost 2 bases, and 9 bases lay in between. The CDR3 length is 14 residues. DNA of the CDR3: TGTGCCAGCAGCTTAGCGGGGCCCCCCTACGAGCAGTACTTC. Translated, it gives CASSLAGPPYEQYF.

At least ten counts were recorded for this clonotype. The chain has TRBV11-2 and TRBJ2-5; the D gene is possibly TRBD2 (7 bases). Germline V gene data show CDR1 as SGHAT and CDR2 as FQNNGV. With 3 bases removed from V and 5 bases from J, the gap between germline ends came to 13 bases. The CDR3 sequence is 14 residues long. For the CDR3, the DNA is TGTGCCAGCAGCTTCAGTGGGAGGGGGGAGACCCAGTACTTC. Translated: CASSFSGRGETQYF.

The chain links TRBV20-1 to TRBJ2-1, with 11 bases identical to TRBD1. Trimming removed 3 bases from V and 7 bases from J; junction bases left unmatched: 8. The CDR3 sequence is 15 residues long. Germline V gives CDR1 DFQATT, CDR2 SNEGSKA (reference sequence). The CDR3 DNA reads TGCAGTGCTAGGGACCCGGGACAGGGGGTTAATGAGCAGTTCTTC. Translation gives CSARDPGQGVNEQFF.

This clonotype was seen more than once but under ten times. CDR3 in DNA: TGCGCCAGCAGTGAGTCGTCCAGTCTAGGGAATCAGCCCCAGCATTTT. It specifies CASSESSSLGNQPQHF. The rearrangement joins TRBV10-1 to TRBJ1-5; D is unclear. The V and J ends lost 0 bases and 4 bases respectively, with 13 bases between them. This CDR3 has 16 amino acids. In germline, CDR1 is WNHNN, CDR2 SYGVQD (reference sequence).

Concerning this clonotype itself: In this CDR3 the conserved last residue, phenylalanine or tryptophan, is missing, so a read error is likely. The chain links TRBV6-2 or TRBV6-3 to TRBJ2-7; D remains ambiguous. The V end lost 4 bases, the J end lost 0 bases, and 1 base lay between the germline ends. CDR1 MNHEY and CDR2 SVGEGT come from the germline V gene. The CDR3 length is 11 residues. CDR3 DNA sequence: TGTGCCAGCAGTTTCTCCTACGAGCAGTACTCC. Translation: CASSFSYEQYS.